The rows below give T cell receptor beta chains drawn from one sample of a study of cytomegalovirus exposure and HLA in healthy donors. The table came from immunoSEQ multiplex PCR; TCRdb's copy has only in-frame clones and leaves some out. This table has 90,000 to 120,000 clones, over 70% appearing once. Sequencing input: PBMCs. Every receptor here comes from a man in his thirties or forties in good health and CMV-seronegative. Each CDR3 is given with its conserved first and last residue. D genes are given only for firm matches. Rows may omit the clone size; those that give it use once, few, many or a size class.

len: 15
v_gene: TRBV19
d_gene: TRBD1
abundance: .
j_gene: TRBJ1-5
CDR3aa: CASSIGGTVRQPQHF

len: 13
v_gene: TRBV6-1
d_gene: TRBD1
abundance: .
j_gene: TRBJ1-1
CDR3aa: CASGGQMITEAFF

len: 15
v_gene: TRBV5-1
d_gene: .
abundance: .
j_gene: TRBJ1-4
CDR3aa: CASSLDANRNEKLFF

len: 13
v_gene: TRBV4-1
d_gene: .
abundance: .
j_gene: TRBJ2-5
CDR3aa: CASSPAEWETQYF

len: 15
v_gene: TRBV5-6
d_gene: .
abundance: .
j_gene: TRBJ1-5
CDR3aa: CASSLWGTSNQPQHF

len: 15
v_gene: TRBV19
d_gene: TRBD2
abundance: .
j_gene: TRBJ2-2
CDR3aa: CASTPGLAGERELFF

len: 13
v_gene: TRBV6-5
d_gene: .
abundance: .
j_gene: TRBJ1-1
CDR3aa: CASSYSGGPEAFF

len: 12
v_gene: TRBV4-1
d_gene: .
abundance: .
j_gene: TRBJ1-2
CDR3aa: CASSHRDLGYTF

len: 13
v_gene: TRBV19
d_gene: .
abundance: .
j_gene: TRBJ1-5
CDR3aa: CASSLGGLEPGHF

len: 14
v_gene: TRBV4-1
d_gene: .
abundance: .
j_gene: TRBJ1-1
CDR3aa: CASSPLPRKTEAFF

len: 15
v_gene: TRBV19
d_gene: .
abundance: once
j_gene: TRBJ2-7
CDR3aa: CASSWSGQSPYEQYF

len: 16
v_gene: TRBV9
d_gene: TRBD1
abundance: .
j_gene: TRBJ2-7
CDR3aa: CASSVGPGGGPYEQYF

len: 15
v_gene: TRBV30
d_gene: TRBD1
abundance: .
j_gene: TRBJ2-2
CDR3aa: CAWGMGQGITGELFF

len: 14
v_gene: TRBV29-1
d_gene: .
abundance: .
j_gene: TRBJ2-7
CDR3aa: CSVAAGGVIYEQYF

len: 16
v_gene: TRBV7-2
d_gene: TRBD2
abundance: .
j_gene: TRBJ2-5
CDR3aa: CASSLIGRRVGETQYF

len: 12
v_gene: TRBV5-8
d_gene: .
abundance: .
j_gene: TRBJ1-5
CDR3aa: CASSLTPEPQHF

len: 16
v_gene: TRBV4-1
d_gene: TRBD1
abundance: once
j_gene: TRBJ2-4
CDR3aa: CASSHDRGRAKNIQYF

len: 14
v_gene: TRBV6-1
d_gene: TRBD1
abundance: many
j_gene: TRBJ1-1
CDR3aa: CASSGKTGGSEAFF

len: 15
v_gene: TRBV6-5
d_gene: TRBD1
abundance: .
j_gene: TRBJ2-4
CDR3aa: CASSLDRGPVNIQYF

len: 15
v_gene: TRBV5-4
d_gene: TRBD1
abundance: .
j_gene: TRBJ2-5
CDR3aa: CASSLDVTGRETQYF

len: 16
v_gene: TRBV10-2
d_gene: .
abundance: .
j_gene: TRBJ1-6
CDR3aa: CASTKQNGPPNSPLHF

len: 16
v_gene: TRBV6-5
d_gene: .
abundance: .
j_gene: TRBJ2-1
CDR3aa: CASSYSRVGGRHEQFF

len: 12
v_gene: TRBV5-1
d_gene: .
abundance: .
j_gene: TRBJ1-2
CDR3aa: CASSSDSYGYTF

len: 16
v_gene: TRBV10-3
d_gene: .
abundance: .
j_gene: TRBJ1-1
CDR3aa: CAISPDGIKRNTEAFF

len: 11
v_gene: TRBV6-4
d_gene: .
abundance: .
j_gene: TRBJ1-2
CDR3aa: CASTGNYGYTF

len: 14
v_gene: TRBV6-5
d_gene: .
abundance: .
j_gene: TRBJ1-1
CDR3aa: CASSYRHRDTEAFF

len: 14
v_gene: TRBV7-2
d_gene: .
abundance: .
j_gene: TRBJ1-6
CDR3aa: CASSSSGYNSPLHF

len: 14
v_gene: TRBV6-5
d_gene: TRBD2
abundance: .
j_gene: TRBJ2-1
CDR3aa: CASRGAGGRDEQFF

len: 16
v_gene: TRBV4-1
d_gene: TRBD1
abundance: .
j_gene: TRBJ1-5
CDR3aa: CASSQDPGGGNQPQHF

len: 11
v_gene: TRBV5-4
d_gene: .
abundance: few
j_gene: TRBJ1-1
CDR3aa: CASSSDTEAFF

len: 14
v_gene: TRBV10-2
d_gene: .
abundance: .
j_gene: TRBJ2-1
CDR3aa: CASRHRESYNEQFF

len: 15
v_gene: TRBV5-1
d_gene: .
abundance: few
j_gene: TRBJ2-1
CDR3aa: CASSLSPSVYNEQFF

len: 14
v_gene: TRBV7-9
d_gene: .
abundance: .
j_gene: TRBJ1-2
CDR3aa: CASSDTGSGGGYTF

len: 14
v_gene: TRBV11-1
d_gene: TRBD2
abundance: .
j_gene: TRBJ2-3
CDR3aa: CASSPGLAGGPQYF

len: 13
v_gene: TRBV7-9
d_gene: .
abundance: .
j_gene: TRBJ1-6
CDR3aa: CASSLDGVSPLHF

len: 13
v_gene: TRBV5-4
d_gene: .
abundance: .
j_gene: TRBJ1-2
CDR3aa: CASSTPGLYGYTF

len: 11
v_gene: TRBV4-1
d_gene: .
abundance: .
j_gene: TRBJ2-7
CDR3aa: CASSQYGGQYF

len: 14
v_gene: TRBV29-1
d_gene: TRBD1
abundance: once
j_gene: TRBJ1-4
CDR3aa: CSVELGQGVGKLFF

len: 15
v_gene: TRBV2
d_gene: .
abundance: .
j_gene: TRBJ2-3
CDR3aa: CASSEADSGRDTQYF

len: 17
v_gene: TRBV7-2
d_gene: .
abundance: .
j_gene: TRBJ2-7
CDR3aa: CASSLELPGFPSYEQYF

len: 13
v_gene: TRBV28
d_gene: .
abundance: once
j_gene: TRBJ1-2
CDR3aa: CASSLTVGYGYTF

len: 14
v_gene: TRBV10-2
d_gene: TRBD2
abundance: once
j_gene: TRBJ2-7
CDR3aa: CASSHSGTAYEQYF

len: 18
v_gene: TRBV5-1
d_gene: .
abundance: .
j_gene: TRBJ1-2
CDR3aa: CASSSKAAGGALVHGYTF

len: 16
v_gene: TRBV2
d_gene: TRBD2
abundance: once
j_gene: TRBJ2-5
CDR3aa: CASSAGLAGRRETQYF

len: 14
v_gene: TRBV28
d_gene: .
abundance: .
j_gene: TRBJ2-3
CDR3aa: CASSQGLNTDTQYF

len: 14
v_gene: TRBV9
d_gene: .
abundance: .
j_gene: TRBJ2-3
CDR3aa: CASSVLTSTDTQYF

len: 12
v_gene: TRBV6-5
d_gene: .
abundance: .
j_gene: TRBJ2-7
CDR3aa: CASTSTDYEQYF

len: 15
v_gene: TRBV28
d_gene: .
abundance: .
j_gene: TRBJ1-5
CDR3aa: CASRTGTRVGQPQHF

len: 14
v_gene: TRBV9
d_gene: .
abundance: .
j_gene: TRBJ2-5
CDR3aa: CASSVGSGQETQYF

len: 13
v_gene: TRBV30
d_gene: .
abundance: .
j_gene: TRBJ2-5
CDR3aa: CAWSVVGEGTQYF

len: 14
v_gene: TRBV7-9
d_gene: .
abundance: .
j_gene: TRBJ1-5
CDR3aa: CASTISGSNQPQHF

len: 13
v_gene: TRBV9
d_gene: .
abundance: .
j_gene: TRBJ1-5
CDR3aa: CASSPSSGQPQHF

len: 16
v_gene: TRBV30
d_gene: TRBD1
abundance: once
j_gene: TRBJ1-4
CDR3aa: CAWSVYRDRGNEKLFF

len: 13
v_gene: TRBV30
d_gene: .
abundance: .
j_gene: TRBJ2-3
CDR3aa: CAWGGSATDTQYF